This TCR beta chain was obtained from a study of OX40 agonist ivuxolimab in advanced cancers. Data came from immunoSEQ multiplex PCR; TCRdb stores just in-frame clones and leaves some out. Of about 70,000 clones listed, about 78% are singletons. Specimen: CD4+ or CD8+ T cells sorted from blood, collected in a trial of the OX40 agonist ivuxolimab. The receptor was derived from an adult with an advanced solid tumor such as melanoma, head and neck, liver or kidney cancer.

The CDR3 DNA reads TGCAGCGTTGGCCCGGGACAGGAGGATGGAAACACCATATATTTT. Encoded protein: CSVGPGQEDGNTIYF. This chain links TRBV29-1 with TRBJ1-3; 8 bases fit TRBD1. With V trimmed by 4 bases and J by 3 bases, 8 bases remained unmatched. CDR3 length equals 15 residues. CDR1 SQVTM and CDR2 ANQGSEA come from the germline V gene.